Below, one T cell receptor beta chain is given with its context. The antigen is undetermined. This entry comes from a study of cytomegalovirus exposure and HLA in healthy donors. For the study at large: In an early release, HLA-typed donors contributed about 79 million unique TCR sequences. Findings of the study overall: Within a later analysis, the majority of CMV-associated TCR beta chains appeared HLA-restricted. The classifier, whose performance was assessed in both the original and validation cohorts, reportedly diagnosed cytomegalovirus status with high specificity and sensitivity.

Primers included in the PCR were 60 Vbeta and 13 Jbeta primers. Profiled with immunoSEQ multiplex PCR; TCRdb holds only in-frame clones, not every one. The sample yields 100,000 to 150,000 clones, 70% to 85% seen once. Germline lookup yields CDR1 MGHRA and CDR2 YSYEKL. After removal of 1 base from V and 0 bases from J, the junction contained 0 bases not matched to a gene. The CDR3 is 14 amino acids. The TCR originated in a boy aged 2 to 10 in good health and CMV-seronegative. Sequencing was done on a sample of PBMCs. The chain has TRBV4-1 and TRBJ2-7; 7 bases are a match to TRBD2. CDR3 in amino acids: CASSQASGSYEQYV. CDR3 nucleotides: TGCGCCAGCAGCCAAGCTAGCGGCTCCTACGAGCAGTACGTC.